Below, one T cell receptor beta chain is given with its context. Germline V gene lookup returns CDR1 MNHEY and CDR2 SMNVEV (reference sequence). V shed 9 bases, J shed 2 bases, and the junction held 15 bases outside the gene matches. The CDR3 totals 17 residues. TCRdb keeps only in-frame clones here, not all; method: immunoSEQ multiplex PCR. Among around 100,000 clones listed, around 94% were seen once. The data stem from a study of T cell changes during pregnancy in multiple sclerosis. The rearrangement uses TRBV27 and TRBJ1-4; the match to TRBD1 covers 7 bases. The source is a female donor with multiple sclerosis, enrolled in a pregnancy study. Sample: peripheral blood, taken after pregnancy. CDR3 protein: CASKRGLRGTTNEKLFF. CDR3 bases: TGTGCCAGTAAAAGGGGGCTCAGAGGGACTACTAATGAAAAACTGTTTTTT.